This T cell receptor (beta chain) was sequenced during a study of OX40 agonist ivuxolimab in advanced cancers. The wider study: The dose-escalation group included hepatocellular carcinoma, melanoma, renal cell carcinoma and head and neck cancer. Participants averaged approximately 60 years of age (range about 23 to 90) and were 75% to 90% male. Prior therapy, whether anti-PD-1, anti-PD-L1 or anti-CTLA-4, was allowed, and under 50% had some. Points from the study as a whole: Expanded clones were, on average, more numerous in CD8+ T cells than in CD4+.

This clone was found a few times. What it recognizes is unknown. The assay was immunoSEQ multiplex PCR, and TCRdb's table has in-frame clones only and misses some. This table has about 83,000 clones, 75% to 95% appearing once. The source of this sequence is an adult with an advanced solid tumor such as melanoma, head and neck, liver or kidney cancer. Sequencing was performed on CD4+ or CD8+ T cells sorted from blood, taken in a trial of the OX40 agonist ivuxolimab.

The CDR3 region is CASRVRVSYGYTF. CDR3 coding DNA: TGTGCCAGCAGAGTAAGGGTTAGCTATGGCTACACCTTC. This sequence joins TRBV28 and TRBJ1-2, with D unclear. Trimming stripped 6 bases from V and 4 bases from J, with 12 bases between. The CDR3 consists of 13 residues. CDR1 is MDHEN and CDR2 is SYDVKM in the germline V gene.